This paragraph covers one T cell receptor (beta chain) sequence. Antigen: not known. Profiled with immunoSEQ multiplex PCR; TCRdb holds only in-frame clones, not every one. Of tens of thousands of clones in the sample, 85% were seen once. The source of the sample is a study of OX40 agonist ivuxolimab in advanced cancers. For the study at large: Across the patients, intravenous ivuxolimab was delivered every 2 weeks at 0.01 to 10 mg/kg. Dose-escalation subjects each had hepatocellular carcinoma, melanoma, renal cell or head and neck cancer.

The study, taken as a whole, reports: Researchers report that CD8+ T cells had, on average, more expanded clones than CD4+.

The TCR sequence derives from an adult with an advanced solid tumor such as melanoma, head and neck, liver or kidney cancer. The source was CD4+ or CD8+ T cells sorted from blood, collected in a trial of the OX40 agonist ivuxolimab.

CDR3: CASRAGTGSQEAEAFF. Written as DNA, the CDR3 is TGCGCCAGCAGGGCCGGGACAGGGTCTCAAGAGGCTGAAGCTTTCTTT. The chain uses TRBV5-1 and TRBJ1-1, with 9 bases lining up with TRBD1. With V trimmed by 5 bases and J by 6 bases, 14 bases remained unmatched. The germline V gene has CDR1 SGHRS and CDR2 YFSETQ. The CDR3 extends over 16 amino acids.